Presented here are 8 T cell receptor beta chains from one specimen sequenced in a study of T cell changes during pregnancy in multiple sclerosis. Profiling relied on immunoSEQ multiplex PCR, and the TCRdb table lists in-frame clones only, not all of them. Of over 90,000 clones listed, 92% are singletons. Source: peripheral blood, taken after pregnancy. These receptors were collected from a female donor with multiple sclerosis, enrolled in a pregnancy study.

The gene calls are TRBV5-1 and TRBJ2-1; 11 bases map to TRBD2. The CDR3 runs to 14 residues. Germline trimming cut 5 bases from V and 6 bases from J; bases unmatched to any gene: 4. CDR1 is SGHRS and CDR2 is YFSETQ in the germline V gene. CDR3 protein: CASRSGTSGNEQFF. DNA of the CDR3: TGCGCCAGCAGGTCCGGGACTAGCGGCAATGAGCAGTTCTTC.

The chain recombines TRBV19 with TRBJ1-2; the D gene is possibly TRBD1 (6 bases). The CDR3 runs to 14 residues. V lost 5 bases, J lost 4 bases, and 14 bases lay in between. CDR1 is LNHDA and CDR2 is SQIVND in the germline V gene (reference sequence). The CDR3 DNA reads as TGTGCCAGTAGTCAACAGGGTGCGAGCTATGGCTACACCTTC. Protein: CASSQQGASYGYTF.

The rearrangement joins TRBV7-6 to TRBJ2-5, with a possible D match to TRBD2 (6 bases). This CDR3 is built from 16 residues. Deletions cut 8 bases from V and 4 bases from J, with 23 bases between. From germline, CDR1 is SGHVS and CDR2 FNYEAQ. The CDR3 region is CASGGDFQGLVETQYF. DNA of the CDR3: TGTGCCAGCGGTGGGGACTTCCAGGGCCTAGTAGAGACCCAGTACTTC. The whole variable domain, filled in from reference TRBV7-6 and TRBJ2-5, reads GAGVSQSPRYKVTKRGQDVALRCDPISGHVSLYWYRQALGQGPEFLTYFNYEAQQDKSGLPNDRFSAERPEGSISTLTIQRTEQRDSAMYRCASGGDFQGLVETQYFGPGTRLLVL.

The rearrangement joins TRBV27 to TRBJ1-1; 7 positions agree with TRBD1. The CDR3 covers 15 residues. From germline, CDR1 is MNHEY and CDR2 SMNVEV (reference sequence). The trim removed 5 bases at V and 3 bases at J, leaving 9 bases unmatched. CDR3 nucleotides: TGTGCCAGCAGTGGCACCCTCAGGGGGGACACTGAAGCTTTCTTT. It translates to CASSGTLRGDTEAFF.

This clone has only a few counts. V usage is TRBV15 and J usage is TRBJ1-5; D unresolved. The CDR3 sequence is 13 residues long. Germline CDR1 and CDR2: LNHNV and YYDKDF (reference sequence). The germline V and J ends were trimmed by 1 base and 7 bases, with 8 bases remaining between them. As DNA, the CDR3 is TGTGCCACCAGCAGAGGGGTTAGCCAGCCCCAGCATTTT. Encoded protein: CATSRGVSQPQHF.

This clone showed up just once. The CDR3 protein is CASSGTGGTQPQHF. The CDR3 DNA is TGTGCCAGCAGTGGGACAGGGGGCACCCAGCCCCAGCATTTT. The chain joins TRBV2 to TRBJ1-5, with 11 bases that match TRBD1. The CDR3 is 14 residues long. Trimming cost V 4 bases and J 7 bases; bases outside gene matches: 3. Germline-derived CDR1 and CDR2 are SNHLY and FYNNEI.

The genes are TRBV6-1 and TRBJ1-1; D call uncertain. The V end was cut by 5 bases, the J end by 7 bases, with 14 bases between. Germline lookup yields CDR1 MNHNS and CDR2 SASEGT. This CDR3 comprises 13 residues. The CDR3 spells CASSLIGRDEAFF. Here the CDR3 DNA reads TGTGCCAGCAGTTTAATAGGACGGGATGAAGCTTTCTTT.

The rearrangement joins TRBV18 to TRBJ2-7; 7 positions match TRBD2. Germline lookup yields CDR1 KGHSH and CDR2 LQKENI. With V trimmed by 3 bases and J by 2 bases, 7 bases remained unmatched. This CDR3 spans 15 amino acids. The DNA of the CDR3 is TGTGCCAGCTCACCCCCCGATCGGGGGGCCTACGAGCAGTACTTC. It translates to CASSPPDRGAYEQYF.